The entry that follows covers one T cell receptor beta chain sequence. Data came from immunoSEQ multiplex PCR; TCRdb stores just in-frame clones and leaves some out. The sample contains 2 million to 2.5 million clones, approximately 95% of which appear only once. This entry belongs to a study of shared clonotypes between healthy human individuals. V was cut by 1 base and J by 7 bases, with 8 bases left in between. Per the germline V gene, CDR1 is SGHDT and CDR2 is YYEEEE. The CDR3 runs to 12 residues. This sequence was found in a man aged 18 to 30 in good health. Sequencing used naive CD4+ T cells sorted from blood. Subset: CD45RA+ positively selected. The chain has TRBV5-6 and TRBJ1-1, with D uncertain. This chain's CDR3 is CASSLRLNEAFF. The DNA for the CDR3 is TGTGCCAGCAGCTTGAGGCTGAATGAAGCTTTCTTT.